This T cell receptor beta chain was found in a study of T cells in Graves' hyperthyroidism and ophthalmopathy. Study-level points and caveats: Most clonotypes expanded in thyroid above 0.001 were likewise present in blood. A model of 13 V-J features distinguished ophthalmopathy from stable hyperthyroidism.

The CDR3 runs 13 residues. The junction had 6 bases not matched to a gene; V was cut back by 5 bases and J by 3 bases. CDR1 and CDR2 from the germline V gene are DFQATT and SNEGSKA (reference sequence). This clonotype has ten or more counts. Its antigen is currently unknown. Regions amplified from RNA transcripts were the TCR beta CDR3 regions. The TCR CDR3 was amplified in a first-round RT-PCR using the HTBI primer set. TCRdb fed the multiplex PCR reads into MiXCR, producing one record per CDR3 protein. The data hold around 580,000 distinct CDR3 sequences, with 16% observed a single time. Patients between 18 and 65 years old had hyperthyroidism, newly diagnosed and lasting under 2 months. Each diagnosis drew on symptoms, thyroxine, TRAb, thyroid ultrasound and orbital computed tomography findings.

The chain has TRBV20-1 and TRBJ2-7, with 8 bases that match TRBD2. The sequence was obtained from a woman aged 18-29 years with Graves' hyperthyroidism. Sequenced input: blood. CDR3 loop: CSARRGAGYEQYF. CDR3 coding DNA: TGCAGTGCTCGGCGGGGGGCAGGCTACGAGCAGTACTTC.